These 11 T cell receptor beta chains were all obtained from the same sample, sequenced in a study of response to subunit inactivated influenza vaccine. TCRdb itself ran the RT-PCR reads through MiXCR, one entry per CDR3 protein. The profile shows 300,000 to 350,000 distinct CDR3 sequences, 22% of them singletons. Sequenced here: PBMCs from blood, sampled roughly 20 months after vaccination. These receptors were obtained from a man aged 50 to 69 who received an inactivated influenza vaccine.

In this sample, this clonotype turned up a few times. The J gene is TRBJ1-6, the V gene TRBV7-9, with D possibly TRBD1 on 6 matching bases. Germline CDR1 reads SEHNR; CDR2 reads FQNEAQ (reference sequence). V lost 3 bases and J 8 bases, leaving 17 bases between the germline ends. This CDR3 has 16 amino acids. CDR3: CASSLGPARGYSPLHF. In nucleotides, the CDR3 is TGTGCCAGCAGCTTGGGTCCGGCGAGGGGGTATTCACCCCTCCACTTT.

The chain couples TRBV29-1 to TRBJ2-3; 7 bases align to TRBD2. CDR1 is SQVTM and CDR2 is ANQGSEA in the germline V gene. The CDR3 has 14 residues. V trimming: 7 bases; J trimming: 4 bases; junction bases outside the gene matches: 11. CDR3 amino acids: CSADQAGTADTQYF. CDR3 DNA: TGCAGCGCCGACCAAGCGGGAACGGCAGATACGCAGTATTTT.

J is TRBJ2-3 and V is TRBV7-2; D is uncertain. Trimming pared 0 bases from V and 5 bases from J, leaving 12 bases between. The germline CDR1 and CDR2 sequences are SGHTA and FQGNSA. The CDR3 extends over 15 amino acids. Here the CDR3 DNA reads TGTGCCAGCAGCTTAGCAGGGTTGGATGGAGATACGCAGTATTTT. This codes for CASSLAGLDGDTQYF.

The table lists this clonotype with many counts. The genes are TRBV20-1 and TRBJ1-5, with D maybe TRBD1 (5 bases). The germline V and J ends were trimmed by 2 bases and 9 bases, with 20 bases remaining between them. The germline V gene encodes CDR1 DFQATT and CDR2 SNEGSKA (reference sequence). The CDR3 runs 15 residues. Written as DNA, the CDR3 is TGCAGTGCTAGATCTTTTCTGGGGGGTTTAGGGCCCCAGCATTTT. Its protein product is CSARSFLGGLGPQHF.

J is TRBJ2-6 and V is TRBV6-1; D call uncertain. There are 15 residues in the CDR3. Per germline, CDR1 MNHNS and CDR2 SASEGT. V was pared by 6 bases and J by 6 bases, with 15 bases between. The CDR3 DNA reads TGTGCCAGCAGGGGGTTGAAATATGAGGCCAACGTCCTGACTTTC. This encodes CASRGLKYEANVLTF.

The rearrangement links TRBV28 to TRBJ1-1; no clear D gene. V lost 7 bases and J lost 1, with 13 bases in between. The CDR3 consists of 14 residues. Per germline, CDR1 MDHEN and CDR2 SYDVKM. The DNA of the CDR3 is TGTGCCAGCACCCCTGGACGGGCGAACACTGAAGCTTTCTTT. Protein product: CASTPGRANTEAFF.

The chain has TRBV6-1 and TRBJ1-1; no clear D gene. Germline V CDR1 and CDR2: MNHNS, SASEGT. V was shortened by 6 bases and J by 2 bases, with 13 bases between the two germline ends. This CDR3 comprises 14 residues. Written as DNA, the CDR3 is TGTGCCAGCAGCCCCACGGGGAAAAACACTGAAGCTTTCTTT. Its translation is CASSPTGKNTEAFF.

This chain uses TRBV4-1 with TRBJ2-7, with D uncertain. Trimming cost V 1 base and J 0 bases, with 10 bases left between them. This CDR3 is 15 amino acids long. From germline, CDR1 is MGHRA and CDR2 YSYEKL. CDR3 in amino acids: CASSQVDGSSYEQYF. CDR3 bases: TGCGCCAGCAGCCAAGTAGACGGAAGCTCCTACGAGCAGTACTTC.

The CDR3 here is CASSRDRADTQYF. CDR3 DNA: TGTGCCAGCAGCCGAGACAGGGCCGATACGCAGTATTTT. The rearrangement joins TRBV5-4 to TRBJ2-3, with TRBD1 identical over 7 bases. V trimming: 4 bases; J trimming: 6 bases; junction bases outside the gene matches: 5. CDR1 is SGHNT and CDR2 is YYREEE in the germline V gene (reference sequence). The CDR3 covers 13 residues.

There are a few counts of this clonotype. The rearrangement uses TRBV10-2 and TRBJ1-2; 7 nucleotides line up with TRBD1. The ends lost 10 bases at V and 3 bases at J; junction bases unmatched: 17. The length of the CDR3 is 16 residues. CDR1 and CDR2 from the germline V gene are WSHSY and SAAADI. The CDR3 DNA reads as TGCGCCACCCGCTCCGGGACAGCCTTAGGGGACTATGGCTACACCTTC. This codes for CATRSGTALGDYGYTF.

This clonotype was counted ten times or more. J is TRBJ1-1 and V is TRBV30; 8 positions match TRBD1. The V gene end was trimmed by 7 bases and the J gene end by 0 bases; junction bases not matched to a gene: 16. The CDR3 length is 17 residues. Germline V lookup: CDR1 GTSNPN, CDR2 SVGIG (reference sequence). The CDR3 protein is CASQRWTQGGLNTEAFF. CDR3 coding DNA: TGTGCCTCCCAAAGGTGGACACAGGGGGGTCTGAACACTGAAGCTTTCTTT.